Below, 28 T cell receptor beta chains from the same sample are listed, as sequenced in a study of blood T cell repertoires in COVID-19 (dated by TCRdb to the early 2020s). Libraries came from the immunoSEQ multiplex PCR assay. This is the immuneACCESS table as TCRdb keeps it, with only in-frame sequences that have V and J called. A part of the clones is gone; compared with another copy, unresolved V genes explain less than half, and the rest is unexplained. The sample yields 170,000 or so clones; approximately 86% were counted once. The ten largest clones capture about 2.5% of the sample. Sequenced sample: peripheral blood. All receptors come from a man in his forties or fifties with active or convalescent COVID-19.

The V call is TRBV15, the J call TRBJ1-1, with D possibly matching TRBD1 (5 bases). The CDR3 is 15 residues long. V shed 3 bases and J shed 4 bases, with 15 bases lying between them. Per germline, CDR1 LNHNV and CDR2 YYDKDF (reference sequence). In DNA form, the CDR3 reads TGTGCCACCAGCAGTAGGCGGGGGGAAGGCACTGAAGCTTTCTTT. Protein sequence: CATSSRRGEGTEAFF.

The CDR3 loop reads CASSPLEGGYTF. In nucleotides, the CDR3 is TGTGCCAGCAGCCCCCTGGAGGGCGGCTACACCTTC. This chain uses TRBV7-9 with TRBJ1-2; D ambiguous. The CDR3 length is 12 residues. V was trimmed by 5 bases and J by 8 bases, leaving 12 bases between them. CDR1 SEHNR and CDR2 FQNEAQ come from the germline V gene (reference sequence).

This clone is a singleton in its sample. The chain links TRBV10-3 to TRBJ2-3, with 8 nucleotides matching TRBD1. Per the germline V gene, CDR1 is ENHRY and CDR2 is SYGVKD. The trim removed 2 bases at V and 4 bases at J, leaving 2 bases unmatched. The CDR3 is made up of 14 amino acids. The CDR3 protein is CAISEGQGPDTQYF. DNA of the CDR3: TGTGCCATCAGTGAGGGACAGGGCCCAGATACGCAGTATTTT.

The rearrangement uses TRBV11-2 and TRBJ2-3, with 7 nucleotides matching TRBD2. J gave up 5 bases and V 5 bases, and 4 bases lay outside the gene matches. The CDR3 has 13 residues. Germline V lookup: CDR1 SGHAT, CDR2 FQNNGV. The CDR3 sequence is CASSRGRVDTQYF. CDR3 nucleotide sequence: TGTGCCAGCAGCCGGGGGAGGGTAGATACGCAGTATTTT.

V gene TRBV27 combines with J gene TRBJ2-7; D is possibly TRBD2 (5 bases). V gave up 4 bases and J gave up 0 bases, with 7 bases separating them. This CDR3 region has 13 residues. Germline-derived CDR1 and CDR2 are MNHEY and SMNVEV (reference sequence). As DNA, the CDR3 is TGTGCCAGCAGTTGGAGGAGCTCCTACGAGCAGTACTTC. Its translation: CASSWRSSYEQYF.

The chain employs TRBV19 and TRBJ1-5, with a possible D match to TRBD1 (5 bases). Between the trimmed V and J ends, which lost 5 bases and 7 bases, there was a span of 9 bases. Germline V gene sequence: CDR1 LNHDA, CDR2 SQIVND (reference sequence). This CDR3 contains 12 residues. The CDR3 nucleotides are TGTGCCAGTAGTGGCCCAGGGCAGCCCCAGCATTTT. It encodes CASSGPGQPQHF.

As DNA, the CDR3 is TGTGCCAGCAGCTTAACGTTAAGCGCTGGGGATACGCAGTATTTT. Its protein product is CASSLTLSAGDTQYF. The chain employs TRBV7-2 and TRBJ2-3; D remains ambiguous. Between the trimmed V and J ends, which lost 2 bases and 6 bases, there was a span of 15 bases. CDR1 and CDR2 (germline): SGHTA, FQGNSA. The CDR3 sequence is 15 residues long. Filled out from reference TRBV7-2 and TRBJ2-3, the complete variable domain reads GAGVSQSPSNKVTEKGKDVELRCDPISGHTALYWYRQSLGQGLEFLIYFQGNSAPDKSGLPSDRFSAERTGGSVSTLTIQRTQQEDSAVYLCASSLTLSAGDTQYFGPGTRLTVL.

CDR3 sequence (DNA): TGTGCCAGTGAGACTTACACCGGGGAGCTGTTTTTT. Translated, it gives CASETYTGELFF. The V call is TRBV6-4, the J call TRBJ2-2; D not resolved. Germline CDR1 reads MRHNA; CDR2 reads SNTAGT. This CDR3 is built from 12 residues. Trimming removed 9 bases from V and 3 bases from J, with 8 bases in between.

This clone was recorded a few times. V gene TRBV5-1 combines with J gene TRBJ2-7, with 10 bases fitting TRBD2. CDR3 size: 14 residues. The V and J ends lost 0 bases and 5 bases, in that order; junction bases with no gene match: 2. The germline gives CDR1 SGHRS, CDR2 YFSETQ. The CDR3 sequence is CASSLGLAGDEQYF. The CDR3 DNA reads TGCGCCAGCAGCTTGGGTCTAGCGGGGGACGAGCAGTACTTC.

This clone was counted between two and nine times. V is TRBV6-1 and J is TRBJ1-1, with TRBD1 as a possible D gene (6 bases). The CDR3 consists of 14 residues. The V and J ends lost 5 bases and 3 bases respectively, with 13 bases between them. CDR1 and CDR2 (germline): MNHNS, SASEGT. In DNA, the CDR3 is TGTGCCAGCAGTACCTGGACAGATCACACTGAAGCTTTCTTT. Its protein is CASSTWTDHTEAFF.

This clone was seen a single time. This chain connects TRBV11-3 to TRBJ1-1; a possible D gene is TRBD1 (5 bases). The CDR3 runs 15 residues. V shed 6 bases and J shed 11 bases, with 25 bases lying between them. The germline gives CDR1 SGHNT, CDR2 YENEEA. The CDR3 protein is CASRNPGPTGDVAFF. The CDR3 region has the DNA TGTGCCAGCAGGAACCCGGGCCCCACAGGCGACGTGGCTTTCTTT.

The chain carries TRBV5-1 and TRBJ2-3, with 8 bases identical to TRBD1. J was trimmed by 2 bases and V by 4 bases; bases with no gene match: 6. The CDR3 sequence is 15 residues long. CDR1 is SGHRS and CDR2 is YFSETQ in the germline V gene. For the CDR3, the DNA is TGCGCCAGCAGCCCGGACAGGGCCTTCACAGATACGCAGTATTTT. It codes for CASSPDRAFTDTQYF.

The CDR3 reads CASSSLPGQGVAKLFF. The CDR3 DNA reads TGTGCCAGCAGCTCCCTACCGGGACAGGGGGTTGCAAAACTGTTTTTT. The chain recombines TRBV7-9 with TRBJ1-4, with 11 positions matching TRBD1. From germline, CDR1 is SEHNR and CDR2 FQNEAQ (reference sequence). The CDR3 contains 16 residues. The V segment lost 4 bases and the J segment 10 bases; nucleotides outside the gene matches: 11.

The DNA for the CDR3 is TGCAGCGTTGATCGGACAGAGACTGGAAACACCATATATTTT. As protein: CSVDRTETGNTIYF. V gene TRBV29-1 combines with J gene TRBJ1-3, with D possibly matching TRBD1 (6 bases). Germline V gene data show CDR1 as SQVTM and CDR2 as ANQGSEA. Trimming left V 3 bases short and J 2 bases short, with 11 bases between. The CDR3 contains 14 residues.

CDR3 residues: CAWSEFRETQYF. Written as DNA, the CDR3 is TGTGCCTGGAGTGAATTTCGAGAGACCCAGTACTTC. The gene calls are TRBV30 and TRBJ2-5; D gene uncertain. The CDR3 is made up of 12 amino acids. Germline V gene sequence: CDR1 GTSNPN, CDR2 SVGIG (reference sequence). V was clipped by 1 base and J by 4 bases, with 7 bases between them.

The CDR3 loop is CASSPQGRYSPLHF. The CDR3 bases are TGTGCCAGCAGCCCACAGGGGCGATATTCACCCCTCCACTTT. The chain has TRBV3-1 (or the pseudogene TRBV3-2) and TRBJ1-6; 7 bases are shared with TRBD1. CDR1 and CDR2 (germline): LGHDT, YNNKEL (reference sequence). There are 14 residues in the CDR3. J gave up 8 bases and V 4 bases, and 5 bases lay outside the gene matches.

V and J are TRBV27 and TRBJ1-2; D unresolved. CDR1 is MNHEY, CDR2 SMNVEV, per germline (reference sequence). Trimming cost V 3 bases and J 6 bases, with 11 bases left between them. The CDR3 consists of 13 residues. The CDR3 protein is CASSFRGGHGYTF. CDR3 sequence (DNA): TGTGCCAGCAGTTTTCGGGGAGGTCATGGCTACACCTTC.

This clone was detected only once. This sequence joins TRBV25-1 and TRBJ1-1; D uncertain. Deletions cut 1 base from V and 8 bases from J, with 8 bases between. This CDR3 comprises 12 residues. Per germline, CDR1 MGHDK and CDR2 SYGVNS. DNA of the CDR3: TGTGCCAGCAGTGAATCGAGCGGCGAAGCTTTCTTT. It codes for CASSESSGEAFF.

In this sample, this clone turned up once. J is TRBJ1-2 and V is TRBV6-2 or TRBV6-3, with 7 bases identical to TRBD1. The CDR3 runs to 17 residues. V shed 2 bases and J 3 bases; nucleotides not matched to a gene: 12. Germline V gene lookup returns CDR1 MNHEY and CDR2 SVGEGT. The CDR3 loop is CASSYGYRGGTDYGYTF. The CDR3 region has the DNA TGTGCCAGCAGTTACGGCTACAGGGGAGGAACAGACTATGGCTACACCTTC.

The chain is built from TRBV6-4 and TRBJ2-2; 10 bases align to TRBD1. From germline, CDR1 is MRHNA and CDR2 SNTAGT. CDR3 length equals 17 residues. J was trimmed by 6 bases and V by 0 bases; bases with no gene match: 7. The CDR3 coding sequence is TGTGCCAGCAGTGACTCGATGATTGGACAGGGGGCCGGGGAGCTGTTTTTT. Translating gives CASSDSMIGQGAGELFF.

The V call is TRBV3-1 (or the pseudogene TRBV3-2), the J call TRBJ2-7; 9 nucleotides line up with TRBD2. The CDR3 has 15 residues. The ends lost 0 bases at V and 4 bases at J; junction bases unmatched: 4. Germline loops: CDR1 LGHDT, CDR2 YNNKEL (reference sequence). DNA for the CDR3: TGTGCCAGCAGCCAAGAACCCCTAGCGGGATACGAGCAGTACTTC. Its protein is CASSQEPLAGYEQYF.

The chain employs TRBV5-4 and TRBJ1-3; D gene uncertain. This CDR3 comprises 16 residues. Germline CDR1 SGHNT, CDR2 YYREEE (reference sequence). Trimming left V 0 bases short and J 0 bases short, with 10 bases between. The CDR3 region is CASSLGQVASGNTIYF. In DNA, the CDR3 is TGTGCCAGCAGCTTGGGGCAGGTGGCCTCTGGAAACACCATATATTTT. The whole variable domain, filled in from reference TRBV5-4 and TRBJ1-3, reads ETGVTQSPTHLIKTRGQQVTLRCSSQSGHNTVSWYQQALGQGPQFIFQYYREEENGRGNFPPRFSGLQFPNYSSELNVNALELDDSALYLCASSLGQVASGNTIYFGEGSWLTVV.

The rearrangement uses TRBV28 and TRBJ2-1, with D tentatively TRBD2 (7 bases). V lost 6 bases to trimming and J lost 3 bases, with 15 bases between them. This CDR3 has 15 amino acids. Germline loops: CDR1 MDHEN, CDR2 SYDVKM. CDR3 coding DNA: TGTGCCAGCAGACGGAAAGCGGGACACTACAATGAGCAGTTCTTC. Protein product: CASRRKAGHYNEQFF.

This chain uses TRBV28 with TRBJ1-2; TRBD1 agrees at 10 bases. The CDR3 runs 15 residues. Germline trimming cut 7 bases from V and 1 base from J; bases unmatched to any gene: 6. Germline V lookup: CDR1 MDHEN, CDR2 SYDVKM. CDR3 region: CASNDRGQYNYGYTF. The DNA of the CDR3 is TGTGCCAGCAATGACAGGGGGCAATATAACTATGGCTACACCTTC.

The gene calls are TRBV5-1 and TRBJ2-7, with D possibly being TRBD2 (6 bases). The CDR3 totals 15 residues. Germline lookup yields CDR1 SGHRS and CDR2 YFSETQ. Trimming took off 0 bases at V and 6 bases at J, with 16 bases between the two ends. The CDR3 loop reads CASSLGIGGVFEQYF. The DNA of the CDR3 is TGCGCCAGCAGCTTGGGGATCGGGGGAGTTTTCGAGCAGTACTTC.

The chain combines TRBV7-2 with TRBJ2-2, with 7 nucleotides matching TRBD1. V shed 6 bases and J 3 bases; nucleotides not matched to a gene: 7. Germline V lookup: CDR1 SGHTA, CDR2 FQGNSA. The CDR3 consists of 15 residues. The CDR3 coding sequence is TGTGCCAGCAGGCCGGGACAGACCTACACCGGGGAGCTGTTTTTT. This encodes CASRPGQTYTGELFF. Full variable domain (missing parts from reference TRBV7-2 and TRBJ2-2): GAGVSQSPSNKVTEKGKDVELRCDPISGHTALYWYRQSLGQGLEFLIYFQGNSAPDKSGLPSDRFSAERTGGSVSTLTIQRTQQEDSAVYLCASRPGQTYTGELFFGEGSRLTVL.

A word on this clone: Different DNA sequences within this sample yield the same CDR3. The chain links TRBV18 to TRBJ2-7; no reliable D call. This CDR3 has 14 residues. V dropped 3 bases and J dropped 3 bases, with 12 bases sitting between them. Germline V gives CDR1 KGHSH, CDR2 LQKENI. The CDR3 protein is CASSPRTGSYEQYF. In nucleotides, the CDR3 is TGTGCCAGCTCACCGCGTACCGGTAGCTACGAGCAGTACTTC.

V is TRBV3-1 (or the pseudogene TRBV3-2) and J is TRBJ1-3, with 10 bases that match TRBD1. With V trimmed by 3 bases and J by 4 bases, 6 bases remained unmatched. Germline V CDR1 and CDR2: LGHDT, YNNKEL (reference sequence). The CDR3 runs to 16 residues. The CDR3 here is CASSHRDRGTGNTIYF. CDR3 coding DNA: TGTGCCAGCAGCCATCGGGACAGGGGTACAGGAAACACCATATATTTT.